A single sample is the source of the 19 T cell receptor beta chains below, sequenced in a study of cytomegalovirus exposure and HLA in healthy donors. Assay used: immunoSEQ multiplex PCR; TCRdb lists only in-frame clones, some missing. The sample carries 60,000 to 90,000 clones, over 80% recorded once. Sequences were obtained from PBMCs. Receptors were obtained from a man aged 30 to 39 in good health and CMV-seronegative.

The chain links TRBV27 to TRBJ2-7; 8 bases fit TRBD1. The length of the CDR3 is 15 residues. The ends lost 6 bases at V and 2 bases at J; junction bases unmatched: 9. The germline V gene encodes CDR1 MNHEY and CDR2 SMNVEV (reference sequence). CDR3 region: CASRRQGQVPYEQYF. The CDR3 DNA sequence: TGTGCCAGCAGGAGACAGGGACAGGTCCCCTACGAGCAGTACTTC.

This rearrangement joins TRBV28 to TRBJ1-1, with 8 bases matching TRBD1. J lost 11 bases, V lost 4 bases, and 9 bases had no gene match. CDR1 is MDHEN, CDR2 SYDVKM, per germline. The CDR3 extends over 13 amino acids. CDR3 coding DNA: TGTGCCAGCAGTTGGTACACAGGGGGGAGGGCTTTCTTT. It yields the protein CASSWYTGGRAFF.

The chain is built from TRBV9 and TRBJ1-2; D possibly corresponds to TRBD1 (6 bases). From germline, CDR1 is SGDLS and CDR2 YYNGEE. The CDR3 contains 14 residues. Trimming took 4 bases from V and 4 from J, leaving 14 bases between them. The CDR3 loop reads CASSPRGAVYGYTF. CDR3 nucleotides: TGTGCCAGCAGCCCCAGGGGCGCCGTCTATGGCTACACCTTC.

CDR3 bases: TGTGCCAGCAGCTTGTACACAGGGGAGTCTGGCTACACCTTC. This encodes CASSLYTGESGYTF. V is TRBV5-6 and J is TRBJ1-2, with 7 bases that match TRBD1. V shed 1 base, J shed 7 bases, and the junction held 7 bases outside the gene matches. The length of the CDR3 is 14 residues. Germline V gene data show CDR1 as SGHDT and CDR2 as YYEEEE.

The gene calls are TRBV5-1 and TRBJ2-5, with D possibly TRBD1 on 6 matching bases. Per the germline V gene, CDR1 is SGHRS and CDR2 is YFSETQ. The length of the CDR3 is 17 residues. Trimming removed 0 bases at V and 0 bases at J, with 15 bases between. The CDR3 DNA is TGCGCCAGCAGCTTGGGGGTCGGGGACATGTACCAAGAGACCCAGTACTTC. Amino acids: CASSLGVGDMYQETQYF.

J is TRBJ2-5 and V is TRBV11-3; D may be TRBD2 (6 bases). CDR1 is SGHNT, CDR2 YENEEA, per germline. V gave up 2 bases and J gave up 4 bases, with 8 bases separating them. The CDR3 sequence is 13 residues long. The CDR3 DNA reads TGTGCCAGCAGCTTATGGAGGGGAGAGACCCAGTACTTC. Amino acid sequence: CASSLWRGETQYF.

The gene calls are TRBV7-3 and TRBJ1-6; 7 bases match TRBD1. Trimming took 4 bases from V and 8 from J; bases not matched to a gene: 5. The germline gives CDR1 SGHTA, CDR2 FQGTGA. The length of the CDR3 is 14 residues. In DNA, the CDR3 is TGTGCCAGCAGCTACAGGGGAGGCGATTCACCCCTCCACTTT. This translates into CASSYRGGDSPLHF.

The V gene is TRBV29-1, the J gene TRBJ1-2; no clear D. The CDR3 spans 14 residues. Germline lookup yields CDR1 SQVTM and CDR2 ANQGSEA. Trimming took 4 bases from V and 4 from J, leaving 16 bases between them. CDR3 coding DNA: TGCAGCGTTGGGTTCGCGAGAGGAGCCTATGGCTACACCTTC. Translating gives CSVGFARGAYGYTF.

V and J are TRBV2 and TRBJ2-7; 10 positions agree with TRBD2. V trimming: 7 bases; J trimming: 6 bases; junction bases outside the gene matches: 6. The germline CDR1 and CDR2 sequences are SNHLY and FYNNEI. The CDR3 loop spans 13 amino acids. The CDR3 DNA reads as TGTGCCAGCAAGGGACTAGCGATTAGCGAGCAGTACGTC. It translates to CASKGLAISEQYV.

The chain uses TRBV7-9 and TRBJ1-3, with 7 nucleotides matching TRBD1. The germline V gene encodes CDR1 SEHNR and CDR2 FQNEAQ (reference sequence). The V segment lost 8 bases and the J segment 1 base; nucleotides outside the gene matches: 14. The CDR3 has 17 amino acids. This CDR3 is CASGTRGAEGSGNTIYF. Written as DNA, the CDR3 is TGTGCCAGCGGAACCAGGGGGGCCGAAGGTTCTGGAAACACCATATATTTT.

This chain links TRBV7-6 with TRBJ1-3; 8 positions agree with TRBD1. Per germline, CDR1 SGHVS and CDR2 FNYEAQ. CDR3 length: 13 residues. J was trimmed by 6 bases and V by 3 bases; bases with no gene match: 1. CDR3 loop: CASSLGQENTIYF. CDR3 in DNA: TGTGCCAGCAGCTTGGGACAGGAAAACACCATATATTTT.

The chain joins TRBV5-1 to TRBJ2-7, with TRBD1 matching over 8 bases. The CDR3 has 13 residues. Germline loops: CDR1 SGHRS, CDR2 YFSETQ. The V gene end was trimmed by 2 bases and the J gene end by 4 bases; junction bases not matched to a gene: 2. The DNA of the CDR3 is TGCGCCAGCAGCTTAACAGGGGGTTACGAGCAGTACGTC. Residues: CASSLTGGYEQYV.

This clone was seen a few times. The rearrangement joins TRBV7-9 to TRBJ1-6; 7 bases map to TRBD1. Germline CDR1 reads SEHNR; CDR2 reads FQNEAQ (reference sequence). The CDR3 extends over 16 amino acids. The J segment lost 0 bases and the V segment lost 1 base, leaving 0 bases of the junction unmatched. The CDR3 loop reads CASSLDRGSYNSPLHF. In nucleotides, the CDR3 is TGTGCCAGCAGCTTAGACAGGGGCTCCTATAATTCACCCCTCCACTTT.

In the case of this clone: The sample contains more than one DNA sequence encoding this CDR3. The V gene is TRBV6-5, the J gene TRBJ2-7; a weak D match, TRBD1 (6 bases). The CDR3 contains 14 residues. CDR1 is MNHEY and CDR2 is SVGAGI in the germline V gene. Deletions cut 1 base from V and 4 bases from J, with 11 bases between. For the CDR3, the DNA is TGTGCCAGCAGTTACTTAACAGGGACGTACGAGCAGTACTTC. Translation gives CASSYLTGTYEQYF.

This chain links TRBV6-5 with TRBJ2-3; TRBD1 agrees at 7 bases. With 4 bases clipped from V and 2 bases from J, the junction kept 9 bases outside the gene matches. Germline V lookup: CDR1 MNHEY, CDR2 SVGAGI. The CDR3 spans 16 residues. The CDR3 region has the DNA TGTGCCAGCAGTTCATCGGACAGGACCTACACAGATACGCAGTATTTT. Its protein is CASSSSDRTYTDTQYF.

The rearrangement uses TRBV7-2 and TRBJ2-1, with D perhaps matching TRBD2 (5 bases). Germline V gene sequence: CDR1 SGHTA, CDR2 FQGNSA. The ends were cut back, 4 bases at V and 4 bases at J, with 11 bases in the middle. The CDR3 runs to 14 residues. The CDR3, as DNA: TGTGCCAGCAGCTCACGGCGAGGGTACAATGAGCAGTTCTTC. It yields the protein CASSSRRGYNEQFF.

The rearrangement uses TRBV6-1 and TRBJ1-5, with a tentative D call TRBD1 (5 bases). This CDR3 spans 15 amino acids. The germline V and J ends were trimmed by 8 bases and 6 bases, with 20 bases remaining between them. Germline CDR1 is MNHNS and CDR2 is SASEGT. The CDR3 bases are TGTGCCAGCCACGTCGGGGGGTCCACGGGTCAGCCCCAGCATTTT. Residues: CASHVGGSTGQPQHF.

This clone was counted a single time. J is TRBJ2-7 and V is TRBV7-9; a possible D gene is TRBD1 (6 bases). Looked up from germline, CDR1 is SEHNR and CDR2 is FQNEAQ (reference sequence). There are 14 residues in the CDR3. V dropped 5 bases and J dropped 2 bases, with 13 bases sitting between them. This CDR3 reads CASSTGRGTYEQYV. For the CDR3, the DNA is TGTGCCAGCAGCACGGGCAGGGGAACCTACGAGCAGTACGTC.

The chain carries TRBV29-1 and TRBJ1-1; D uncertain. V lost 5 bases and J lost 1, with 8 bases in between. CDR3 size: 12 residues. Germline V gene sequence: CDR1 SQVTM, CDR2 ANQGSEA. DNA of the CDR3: TGCAGCGTTTACCAGGCGAACACTGAAGCTTTCTTT. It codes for CSVYQANTEAFF.